Listed below are T cell receptor beta chains from one sample, sequenced in a study of cytomegalovirus exposure and HLA in healthy donors. The repertoire was sequenced with immunoSEQ multiplex PCR; TCRdb's copy has only in-frame clones and lacks some. The sample carries 250,000 to 400,000 clones, approximately 90% recorded once. The sequencing sample was made of PBMCs. The receptors originated from a woman aged 25 to 39 in good health and CMV-seropositive. CDR3s include the opening cysteine and the closing phenylalanine or tryptophan. D genes are given only for firm matches. A row's size may be missing; if present it is once, few, many or a size class.

v_call	j_call	d_call	clone_size	cdr3_nt	cdr3_aa
TRBV6-4	TRBJ2-4	-	-	TGTGCCAGCAGTGACTCGAGAGTGACACAGCCAATAGCCAAAAACATTCAGTACTTC	CASSDSRVTQPIAKNIQYF
TRBV28	TRBJ1-2	TRBD1	once	TGTGCCAGCGAAGAGGGGGCAGACTATGGCTACACCTTC	CASEEGADYGYTF
TRBV10-3	TRBJ2-6	-	many	TGTGCCATCAGTGAGTCTGAGGGCTCTGGGGCCAACGTCCTGACTTTC	CAISESEGSGANVLTF
TRBV27	TRBJ1-3	-	-	TGTGCCAGCAGTGCTTCTGGGGGGCCTGGAAACACCATATATTTT	CASSASGGPGNTIYF
TRBV28	TRBJ1-2	-	-	TGTGCCAGCAGTCGGACGGCTAACTATGGCTACACCTTC	CASSRTANYGYTF
TRBV4-3	TRBJ1-1	-	-	TGCGCCAGCAGCCAAGATAGATCGGGAACTGAAGCTTTCTTT	CASSQDRSGTEAFF
TRBV20-1	TRBJ1-2	TRBD1	few	TGCAGTGACGGGACAGGGAATGGCTACACCTTC	CSDGTGNGYTF
TRBV7-2	TRBJ1-2	-	once	TGTGCCAGCAGCTTAGAGCATCTAGGTGGCTACACCTTC	CASSLEHLGGYTF
TRBV29-1	TRBJ2-2	TRBD2	-	TGCAGCGCGGCGGGACTAGCGGGGGGGCGGTCCGGGGAGCTGTTTTTT	CSAAGLAGGRSGELFF
TRBV7-3	TRBJ2-5	TRBD2	-	TGTGCCAGCAGCCACAGCGGGGGGGCCGCAGAGACCCAGTACTTC	CASSHSGGAAETQYF
TRBV5-1	TRBJ1-2	TRBD1	-	TGCGCCAGCAGCTCTTCGACAGGGAACTATGGCTACACCTTC	CASSSSTGNYGYTF
TRBV9	TRBJ1-2	-	-	TGTGCCAGCAGCGTAGTCATGGGGCAGGGCTACACCTTC	CASSVVMGQGYTF
TRBV5-4	TRBJ1-2	-	-	TGTGCCAGCAGCTTGGACAGGCTGAACTATGGCTACACCTTC	CASSLDRLNYGYTF
TRBV28	TRBJ1-2	-	-	TGTGCCAGCAGAACCCCCCATGTCGGGACTTCTGGCTACACCTTC	CASRTPHVGTSGYTF
TRBV7-9	TRBJ1-4	-	-	TGTGCCAGCAGCTTAGTCGGCCCTAATGAAAAACTGTTTTTT	CASSLVGPNEKLFF
TRBV4-2	TRBJ1-1	-	-	TGTGCCAGCAACCCAGGCGGGGGGTCGATGAACACTGAAGCTTTCTTT	CASNPGGGSMNTEAFF
TRBV28	TRBJ1-3	-	-	TGTGCCAGCAGTTTCGTAGGGAGCTCTGGAAACACCATATATTTT	CASSFVGSSGNTIYF
TRBV6-1	TRBJ2-5	-	-	TGTGCCAGCAGTGAAGCGGCCCAGTACTTC	CASSEAAQYF
TRBV28	TRBJ1-6	TRBD1	-	TGTGCCAGCAGTTCCCCCGACAGGGGACTCACCCTCCACTTT	CASSSPDRGLTLHF
TRBV5-6	TRBJ2-3	-	-	TGTGCCAGCAGCTTGAGGGGGGTTCTTATAGCAGATACGCAGTATTTT	CASSLRGVLIADTQYF
TRBV19	TRBJ2-7	-	-	TGTGCCAGTAGTATAAAGCTTACCTACGAGCAGTACTTC	CASSIKLTYEQYF
TRBV15	TRBJ1-2	-	-	TGTGCCACCAGCAGAGACAGGGACTATGGCTACACCTTC	CATSRDRDYGYTF
TRBV19	TRBJ2-1	-	few	TGTGCCAGTAGTATAACCTCGGGACCCTCAAATGAGCAGTTCTTC	CASSITSGPSNEQFF
TRBV9	TRBJ2-6	-	-	TGTGCCAGCAGCGTTACCGGTGGCCTCTCTGGGGCCAACGTCCTGACTTTC	CASSVTGGLSGANVLTF
TRBV27	TRBJ2-7	-	once	TGTGCCAGCAGTTTTGCAGCTTCCTACGAGCAGTACTTC	CASSFAASYEQYF
TRBV28	TRBJ2-3	TRBD2	-	TGTGCCAGCAGTTTAAGCGGGGGGGGGACGGATACGCAGTATTTT	CASSLSGGGTDTQYF
TRBV30	TRBJ1-2	-	-	TGTGCCTGCCAATCAGATGCTAGCTATGGCTACACCTTC	CACQSDASYGYTF
TRBV7-3	TRBJ1-1	TRBD1	-	TGTGCCAGCAGCCCGTCCGGGACAGGGGGTTCTGAAGCTTTCTTT	CASSPSGTGGSEAFF
TRBV27	TRBJ2-7	-	-	TGTGCCAGCAGCCCTTACCGGGGGTGGACCTACGAGCAGTACTTC	CASSPYRGWTYEQYF
TRBV6-1	TRBJ2-1	-	-	TGTGCCAGCAGTGAAATGGGTTTCTGGACAGACACCTACAATGAGCAGTTCTTC	CASSEMGFWTDTYNEQFF
TRBV28	TRBJ2-7	TRBD2	-	TGTGCCAGCAGAGAGGGACTAGCGGTAACCTACGAGCAGTACTTC	CASREGLAVTYEQYF
TRBV5-1	TRBJ2-1	TRBD2	-	TGCGCCAGCTCCGTCGGGGCGGGAGGGCCGACAATCTCCTACAATGAGCAGTTCTTC	CASSVGAGGPTISYNEQFF
TRBV7-2	TRBJ1-6	-	few	TGTGCCAGCAGCCAAACCGACAACACTTATTCACCCCTCCACTTT	CASSQTDNTYSPLHF
TRBV7-6	TRBJ2-2	TRBD2	-	TGTGCCAGCAGCTTAGGGGTTGCGGGGGGCGCGAACACCGGGGAGCTGTTTTTT	CASSLGVAGGANTGELFF
TRBV29-1	TRBJ2-7	TRBD2	-	TGCAGCGTTGAAGGGCTAGCGGGGCGGTACGAGCAGTACTTC	CSVEGLAGRYEQYF
TRBV5-6	TRBJ1-5	-	-	TGTGCCAGCAGCCCAGGGACCCGGGGTCAGCCCCAGCATTTT	CASSPGTRGQPQHF
TRBV27	TRBJ2-5	-	-	TGTGCCAGCAGTACGCGGACTAAAGAGACCCAGTACTTC	CASSTRTKETQYF
TRBV10-3	TRBJ2-3	-	-	TGTGCCATCAGTGGAAACACAGATACGCAGTATTTT	CAISGNTDTQYF
TRBV14	TRBJ2-1	TRBD2	-	TGTGCCAGCAGCATTAGCGGGAGCCACAATGAGCAGTTCTTC	CASSISGSHNEQFF
TRBV6-1	TRBJ1-5	-	-	TGTGCCACAGCACTACAGGGTCCCAATCAGCCCCAGCATTTT	CATALQGPNQPQHF
TRBV6-5	TRBJ1-1	-	-	TGTGCCAGCAGTTACGCGGCCGGGGGAGGGACTGAAGCTTTCTTT	CASSYAAGGGTEAFF
TRBV7-7	TRBJ2-2	-	-	TGTGCCAGCAGCTTAGACGACAGGAGTTCCGGGGAGCTGTTTTTT	CASSLDDRSSGELFF
TRBV28	TRBJ2-7	-	-	TGTGCCAGCAGTTTAACGGGACGGGTTAAAGAGCAGTACTTC	CASSLTGRVKEQYF